The 13 T cell receptor beta chains listed next were all sequenced from one sample in a study of OX40 agonist ivuxolimab in advanced cancers. Profiling relied on immunoSEQ multiplex PCR, and the TCRdb table lists in-frame clones only, not all of them. Here the sample spans about 69,000 clones, about three quarters being singletons. The sequences come from CD4+ or CD8+ T cells sorted from blood, collected in a trial of the OX40 agonist ivuxolimab. The receptors derive from an adult with an advanced solid tumor such as melanoma, head and neck, liver or kidney cancer.

V usage is TRBV5-1 and J usage is TRBJ2-1; 10 bases agree with TRBD2. The CDR3 sequence is 14 residues long. V lost 0 bases, J lost 13 bases, and 7 bases stayed unmatched. Germline CDR1 and CDR2: SGHRS and YFSETQ. The CDR3 DNA is TGCGCCAGCAGCTTGGTAGCGGGGGGTCTTTCACAGTTCTTC. As protein: CASSLVAGGLSQFF.

CDR3 amino acids: CASSLAIGRIYGELFF. The CDR3 DNA follows: TGTGCCAGCAGCTTAGCCATAGGACGAATATACGGGGAGCTGTTTTTT. J is TRBJ2-2 and V is TRBV7-9; no definite D call. In germline, CDR1 is SEHNR, CDR2 FQNEAQ (reference sequence). The CDR3 runs to 16 residues. V lost 0 bases and J lost 7, with 15 bases in between.

The chain combines TRBV5-6 with TRBJ1-1; TRBD1 might be the D (6 bases). Per germline, CDR1 SGHDT and CDR2 YYEEEE. The CDR3 consists of 15 residues. Deletions cut 4 bases from V and 1 base from J, with 14 bases between. CDR3: CASSDLRGQNTEAFF. DNA of the CDR3: TGTGCCAGCAGCGACCTCAGGGGACAGAACACTGAAGCTTTCTTT.

CDR3 bases: TGTGCCAGCAGTGAAGGGAGGGGGCTGGTATATCAGCCCCAGCATTTT. It is translated as CASSEGRGLVYQPQHF. The chain couples TRBV6-1 to TRBJ1-5; 7 nucleotides line up with TRBD1. CDR3 length: 16 amino acids. Losses at the gene ends were 1 base for V and 5 bases for J; bases not matched to a gene: 8. Germline CDR1 MNHNS, CDR2 SASEGT.

This clone turned up a few times. The chain couples TRBV6-4 to TRBJ1-1, with 8 bases lining up with TRBD1. The CDR3 spans 14 residues. The germline V gene encodes CDR1 MRHNA and CDR2 SNTAGT. V dropped 7 bases and J dropped 10; count of bases not matched to a gene: 14. The CDR3 protein is CASTRGLTTMGAFF. The CDR3 coding sequence is TGTGCCAGCACCAGGGGGCTGACAACTATGGGAGCTTTCTTT.

The table lists this clone with a few counts. The V and J genes are TRBV7-8 and TRBJ1-1; D not certain. V shed 6 bases and J shed 4 bases, with 12 bases lying between them. The CDR3 is made up of 13 amino acids. Germline-derived CDR1 and CDR2 are SGHVS and FQNEAQ. CDR3 residues: CASSYGQPTEAFF. Written as DNA, the CDR3 is TGTGCCAGCAGTTACGGCCAGCCCACTGAAGCTTTCTTT.

The V gene is TRBV19, the J gene TRBJ1-6; the match to TRBD1 covers 8 bases. From germline, CDR1 is LNHDA and CDR2 SQIVND (reference sequence). This CDR3 has 12 amino acids. The ends lost 10 bases at V and 10 bases at J; junction bases unmatched: 6. The CDR3 nucleotides read TGTGCCACAGCGACAGGGGACTCACCCCTCCACTTT. Translating it yields CATATGDSPLHF.

This chain connects TRBV5-1 to TRBJ2-1; D is unclear. CDR3 length equals 17 residues. Germline assignment: CDR1 SGHRS and CDR2 YFSETQ. Deletions cut 0 bases from V and 3 bases from J, with 16 bases between. CDR3 sequence: CASSLGDLSSFYNEQFF. The DNA of the CDR3 is TGCGCCAGCAGCTTGGGAGACCTTTCGAGTTTCTACAATGAGCAGTTCTTC.

The chain is built from TRBV11-2 and TRBJ2-1; TRBD2 matches at 12 bases. CDR1 is SGHAT and CDR2 is FQNNGV in the germline V gene. The J segment lost 5 bases and the V segment lost 3 bases, leaving 8 bases of the junction unmatched. The CDR3 is made up of 17 amino acids. CDR3 sequence: CASSFQGLAGIDNEQFF. CDR3 nucleotide sequence: TGTGCCAGCAGCTTCCAAGGACTAGCGGGAATCGACAATGAGCAGTTCTTC.

J is TRBJ2-5 and V is TRBV5-1, with 12 bases aligning to TRBD2. V was clipped by 7 bases and J by 2 bases; unmatched bases: 6. This CDR3 region has 15 residues. Germline values: CDR1 SGHRS, CDR2 YFSETQ. CDR3 coding DNA: TGCGCCAGCCGATCCGGACTAGCGGGACAAGAGACCCAGTACTTC. Translated: CASRSGLAGQETQYF. Together with reference TRBV5-1 and TRBJ2-5, the CDR3 gives the full variable domain: KAGVTQTPRYLIKTRGQQVTLSCSPISGHRSVSWYQQTPGQGLQFLFEYFSETQRNKGNFPGRFSGRQFSNSRSEMNVSTLELGDSALYLCASRSGLAGQETQYFGPGTRLLVL.

The chain has TRBV11-3 and TRBJ1-1; 9 bases match TRBD1. V shed 4 bases and J 0 bases; nucleotides not matched to a gene: 3. From germline, CDR1 is SGHNT and CDR2 YENEEA. The CDR3 runs 15 residues. The CDR3 bases are TGTGCCAGCAGCTACCGGGACAGGGTGAACACTGAAGCTTTCTTT. Amino acids: CASSYRDRVNTEAFF.

In this sample, this clone turned up a few times. The gene calls are TRBV7-9 and TRBJ1-1, with D unclear. This CDR3 has 14 amino acids. Germline V gene lookup returns CDR1 SEHNR and CDR2 FQNEAQ (reference sequence). Trimming took 3 bases from V and 0 from J, leaving 8 bases between them. The CDR3: CASSFSFLNTEAFF. The CDR3 DNA reads TGTGCCAGCAGCTTCAGCTTCCTGAACACTGAAGCTTTCTTT.

V is TRBV2 and J is TRBJ1-2; the D is unclear. CDR3 length equals 14 residues. The V and J ends lost 8 bases and 0 bases respectively, with 13 bases between them. Germline V gives CDR1 SNHLY, CDR2 FYNNEI. Here the CDR3 reads CASREGSANYGYTF. CDR3 in DNA: TGTGCCAGCCGAGAAGGTTCGGCTAACTATGGCTACACCTTC.